Listed below are T cell receptor beta chains from one sample, sequenced in a study of fetal regulatory T cell absence and autoimmunity. Sequenced by immunoSEQ multiplex PCR; TCRdb stores in-frame clones only, minus some. The sample holds around 100,000 clones; less than 80% are singletons and the top ten take roughly 2%. The material sequenced was pancreas tissue. These receptors were taken from a male donor with IPEX syndrome. The CDR3 runs from the conserved cysteine through the conserved F or W. A D gene is named only where the DNA matches it firmly. Not all rows give a size; the values are once, few, many and, for expanded clones, a class.

TRBJ2-7	TRBV27	-	-	CASSLLAALASYEQYF	TGTGCCAGCAGTTTATTAGCGGCCCTAGCCTCCTACGAGCAGTACTTC
TRBJ1-2	TRBV11-2	-	-	CASTLTGIDLGGYTF	TGTGCCAGCACCCTTACAGGGATAGATCTGGGAGGCTACACCTTC
TRBJ1-3	TRBV30	-	-	CAWSVLGNSGNTIYF	TGTGCCTGGAGTGTACTAGGCAACTCTGGAAACACCATATATTTT
TRBJ1-2	TRBV19	-	-	CASSIPGRGYTF	TGTGCCAGTAGTATTCCGGGGAGAGGCTACACCTTC
TRBJ1-1	TRBV5-1	-	-	CASSPRGPFTEAFF	TGCGCCAGCAGCCCCAGGGGACCGTTCACTGAAGCTTTCTTT
TRBJ2-3	TRBV5-4	TRBD2	-	CASSLLAGGDTQYF	TGTGCCAGCAGCTTACTAGCGGGGGGGGATACGCAGTATTTT
TRBJ1-2	TRBV10-1	TRBD1	-	CASRNTGGYGYTF	TGCGCCAGCAGAAATACAGGGGGCTATGGCTACACCTTC
TRBJ2-2	TRBV6-4	-	-	CASSDEGDGELFF	TGTGCCAGCAGTGACGAGGGAGACGGGGAGCTGTTTTTT
TRBJ2-3	TRBV7-9	TRBD2	-	CASSLVGGRSTDTQYF	TGTGCCAGCAGCTTAGTGGGCGGGAGGAGCACAGATACGCAGTATTTT
TRBJ2-7	TRBV5-1	TRBD2	few	CASSTGTSGYEQYF	TGCGCCAGCAGCACCGGGACTAGCGGGTACGAGCAGTACTTC
TRBJ1-1	TRBV6-6	-	-	CASKRGANTEAFF	TGTGCCAGTAAAAGGGGGGCGAACACTGAAGCTTTCTTT
TRBJ1-2	TRBV4-1	-	-	CASSHHTRGTPPLYGYTF	TGCGCCAGCAGCCACCATACCAGGGGAACCCCCCCCCTCTATGGCTACACCTTC
TRBJ1-1	TRBV7-9	-	-	CASSLALWEQRNTEAFF	TGTGCCAGCAGCTTAGCCTTATGGGAACAGAGGAACACTGAAGCTTTCTTT
TRBJ2-7	TRBV30	TRBD1	once	CAWREGGTGPLSSPFEQYF	TGTGCCTGGAGGGAGGGGGGGACAGGGCCTCTCTCTTCCCCCTTCGAGCAGTACTTC
TRBJ1-1	TRBV6-5	TRBD1	-	CASGPAGTGYTEAFF	TGTGCCAGCGGCCCCGCCGGGACAGGGTACACTGAAGCTTTCTTT
TRBJ2-4	TRBV7-2	TRBD2	-	CASSPAGGRNIQYF	TGTGCCAGCTCCCCAGCGGGAGGCCGTAACATTCAGTACTTC
TRBJ2-2	TRBV7-6	-	-	CASSQTYTRELFF	TGTGCCAGCAGCCAAACATACACCCGGGAGCTGTTTTTT
TRBJ1-1	TRBV5-4	-	-	CASSSEGVVNTEAFF	TGTGCCAGCAGCTCCGAGGGGGTTGTGAACACTGAAGCTTTCTTT
TRBJ2-3	TRBV5-6	TRBD1	-	CASSRQGTDTQYF	TGTGCCAGCAGCAGACAGGGTACAGATACGCAGTATTTT
TRBJ2-1	TRBV11-2	-	-	CASSSRTRSGDNEQFF	TGTGCCAGCAGCTCCCGGACTCGCAGTGGGGACAATGAGCAGTTCTTC
TRBJ1-2	TRBV30	-	-	CAWSVGVGYTF	TGTGCCTGGAGTGTAGGGGTTGGCTACACCTTC
TRBJ1-2	TRBV27	TRBD1	-	CASSWTGGGRVYGYTF	TGTGCCAGCAGTTGGACAGGGGGGGGGCGAGTCTATGGCTACACCTTC
TRBJ2-1	TRBV4-3	-	-	CASSRLLGGGYEQFF	TGCGCCAGCAGCCGCCTGTTAGGGGGAGGCTATGAGCAGTTCTTC
TRBJ1-6	TRBV5-4	-	-	CASSLVGGSYNSPLHF	TGTGCCAGCAGCTTGGTGGGGGGCTCCTATAATTCACCCCTCCACTTT
TRBJ1-2	TRBV7-9	TRBD1	-	CASSLGGRQGGNYGYTF	TGTGCCAGCAGCTTAGGAGGGCGGCAGGGGGGTAACTATGGCTACACCTTC
TRBJ2-2	TRBV10-3	-	-	CAISELYQGTGELFF	TGTGCCATCAGTGAGTTGTACCAGGGCACCGGGGAGCTGTTTTTT
TRBJ1-2	TRBV7-8	-	-	CASSLAGTHYGYTF	TGTGCCAGCAGCTTAGCCGGGACACATTATGGCTACACCTTC
TRBJ2-4	TRBV6-5	-	-	CASSWTAKNIQYF	TGTGCCAGCAGTTGGACAGCCAAAAACATTCAGTACTTC
TRBJ1-2	TRBV2	-	few	CASSEGHNYGYTF	TGTGCCAGCAGTGAAGGACATAACTATGGCTACACCTTC
TRBJ1-1	TRBV5-4	-	few	CASSFWGDDTEAFF	TGTGCCAGCAGCTTTTGGGGGGACGACACTGAAGCTTTCTTT
TRBJ2-7	TRBV5-1	-	few	CASSLVSGVEQYF	TGCGCCAGCAGCTTGGTTTCGGGGGTCGAGCAGTACTTC
TRBJ1-2	TRBV7-9	-	-	CASSPDGFYGYTF	TGTGCCAGCAGCCCGGACGGGTTCTATGGCTACACCTTC